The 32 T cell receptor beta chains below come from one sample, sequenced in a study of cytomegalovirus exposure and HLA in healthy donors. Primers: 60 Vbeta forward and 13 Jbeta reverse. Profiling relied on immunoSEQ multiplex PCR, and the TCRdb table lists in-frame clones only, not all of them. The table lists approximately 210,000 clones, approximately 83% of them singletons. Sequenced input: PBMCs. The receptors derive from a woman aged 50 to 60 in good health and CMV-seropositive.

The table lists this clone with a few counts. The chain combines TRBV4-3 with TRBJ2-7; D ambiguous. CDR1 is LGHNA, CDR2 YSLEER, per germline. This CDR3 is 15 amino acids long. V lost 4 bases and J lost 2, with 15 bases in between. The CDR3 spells CASSLSSTVPYEQYF. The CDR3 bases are TGCGCCAGCAGCCTCTCGTCAACAGTACCCTACGAGCAGTACTTC.

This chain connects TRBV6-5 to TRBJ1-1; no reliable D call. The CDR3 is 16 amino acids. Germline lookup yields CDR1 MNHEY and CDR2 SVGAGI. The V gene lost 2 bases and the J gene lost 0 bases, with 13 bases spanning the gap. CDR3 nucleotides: TGTGCCAGCAGTTACATGACCGACGGAGTGAACACTGAAGCTTTCTTT. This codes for CASSYMTDGVNTEAFF.

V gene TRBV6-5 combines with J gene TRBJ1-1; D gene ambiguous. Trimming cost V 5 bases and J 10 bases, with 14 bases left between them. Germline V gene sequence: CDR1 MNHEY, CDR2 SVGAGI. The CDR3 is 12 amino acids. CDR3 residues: CASSRPRGAAFF. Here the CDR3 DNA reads TGTGCCAGCAGTCGCCCGCGGGGTGCAGCTTTCTTT.

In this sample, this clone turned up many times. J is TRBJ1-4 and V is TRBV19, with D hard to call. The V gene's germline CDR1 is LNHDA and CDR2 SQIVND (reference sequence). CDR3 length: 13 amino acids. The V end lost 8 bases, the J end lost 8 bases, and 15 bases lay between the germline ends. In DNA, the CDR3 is TGTGCCAGTGCACATCTCCTCGGGGAAAAACTGTTTTTT. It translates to CASAHLLGEKLFF.

CDR3 in DNA: TGTGCCAGCAGCTTAGGGCTAGTTGGAGATACGCAGTATTTT. It encodes CASSLGLVGDTQYF. V and J are TRBV7-2 and TRBJ2-3; D gene ambiguous. The CDR3 runs to 14 residues. Trimming stripped 1 base from V and 5 bases from J, with 10 bases between. Germline-derived CDR1 and CDR2 are SGHTA and FQGNSA.

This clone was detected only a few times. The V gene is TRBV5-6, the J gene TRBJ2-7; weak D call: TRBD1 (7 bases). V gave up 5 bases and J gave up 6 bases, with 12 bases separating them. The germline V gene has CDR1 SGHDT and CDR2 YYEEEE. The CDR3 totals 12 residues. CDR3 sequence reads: CASRYQGGEQYF. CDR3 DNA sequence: TGTGCCAGCAGATACCAGGGGGGCGAGCAGTACTTC.

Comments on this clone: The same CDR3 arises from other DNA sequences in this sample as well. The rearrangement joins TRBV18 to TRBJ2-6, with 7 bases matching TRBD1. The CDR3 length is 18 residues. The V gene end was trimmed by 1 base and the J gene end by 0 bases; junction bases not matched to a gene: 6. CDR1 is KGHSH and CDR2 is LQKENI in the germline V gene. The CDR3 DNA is TGTGCCAGCTCACCACGAACAGGGGCCCTCTCTGGGGCCAACGTCCTGACTTTC. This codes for CASSPRTGALSGANVLTF. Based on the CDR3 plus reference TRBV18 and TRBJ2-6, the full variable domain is NAGVMQNPRHLVRRRGQEARLRCSPMKGHSHVYWYRQLPEEGLKFMVYLQKENIIDESGMPKERFSAEFPKEGPSILRIQQVVRGDSAAYFCASSPRTGALSGANVLTFGAGSRLTVL.

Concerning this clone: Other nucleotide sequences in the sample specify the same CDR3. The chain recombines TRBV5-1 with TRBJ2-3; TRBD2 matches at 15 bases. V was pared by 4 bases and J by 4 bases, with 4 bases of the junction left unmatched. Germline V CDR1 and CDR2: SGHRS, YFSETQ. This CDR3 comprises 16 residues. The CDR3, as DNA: TGCGCCAGCAGCCCTAGGACTAGCGGGGGGGCAGATACGCAGTATTTT. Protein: CASSPRTSGGADTQYF.

Written as DNA, the CDR3 is TGTGCCAGCAGCGTATCCCGGATAGCGGGGGAGTCACGCTGGGCCCAGTACTTC. This encodes CASSVSRIAGESRWAQYF. This chain links TRBV5-5 with TRBJ2-5; 9 bases are shared with TRBD2. The CDR3 is made up of 18 amino acids. J lost 9 bases, V lost 4 bases, and 22 bases had no gene match. Germline loops: CDR1 SGHKS, CDR2 YYEKEE (reference sequence).

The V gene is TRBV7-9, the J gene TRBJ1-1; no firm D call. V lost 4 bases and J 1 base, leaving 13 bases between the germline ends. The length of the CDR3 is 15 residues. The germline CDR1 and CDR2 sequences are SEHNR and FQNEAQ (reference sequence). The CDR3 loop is CASSSPGSRNTEAFF. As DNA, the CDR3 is TGTGCCAGCAGCTCACCCGGGAGCAGGAACACTGAAGCTTTCTTT.

The CDR3 region is CASSLSYYEQYF. CDR3 DNA: TGTGCCAGCAGTTTATCTTACTACGAGCAGTACTTC. The chain links TRBV28 to TRBJ2-7, with unresolved D. With 1 base removed from V and 3 bases from J, the gap between germline ends came to 4 bases. Germline V gives CDR1 MDHEN, CDR2 SYDVKM. The CDR3 is 12 residues long. Full variable domain (outside the CDR3, taken from reference TRBV28 and TRBJ2-7): DVKVTQSSRYLVKRTGEKVFLECVQDMDHENMFWYRQDPGLGLRLIYFSYDVKMKEKGDIPEGYSVSREKKERFSLILESASTNQTSMYLCASSLSYYEQYFGPGTRLTVT.

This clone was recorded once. The CDR3 sequence is CASSLGGSTNEKLFF. CDR3 sequence (DNA): TGTGCCAGCAGCTTAGGAGGGTCAACTAATGAAAAACTGTTTTTT. This chain joins TRBV7-2 and TRBJ1-4; D unclear. Trimming removed 1 base from V and 0 bases from J, with 6 bases in between. In germline, CDR1 is SGHTA, CDR2 FQGNSA. This CDR3 has 15 residues.

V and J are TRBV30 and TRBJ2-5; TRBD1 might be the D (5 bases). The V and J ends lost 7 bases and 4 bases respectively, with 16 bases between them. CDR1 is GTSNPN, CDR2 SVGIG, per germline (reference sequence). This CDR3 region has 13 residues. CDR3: CASGLGLPETQYF. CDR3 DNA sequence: TGTGCCTCAGGGCTGGGGCTCCCAGAGACCCAGTACTTC.

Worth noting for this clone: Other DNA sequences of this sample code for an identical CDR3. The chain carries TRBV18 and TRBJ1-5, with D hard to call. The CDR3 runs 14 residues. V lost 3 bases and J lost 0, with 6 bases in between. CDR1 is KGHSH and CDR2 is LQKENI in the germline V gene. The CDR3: CASSPSSSNQPQHF. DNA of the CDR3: TGTGCCAGCTCACCTAGCAGTAGCAATCAGCCCCAGCATTTT.

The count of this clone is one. CDR3 bases: TGTGCCAGCAGCTTAGACAGGGCTCGGAATCAGCCCCAGCATTTT. Residues: CASSLDRARNQPQHF. V gene TRBV7-2 combines with J gene TRBJ1-5; tentative D call: TRBD1 (6 bases). CDR3 length: 15 amino acids. Germline V gives CDR1 SGHTA, CDR2 FQGNSA. V was clipped by 1 base and J by 4 bases, with 11 bases between them.

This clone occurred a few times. The CDR3 DNA sequence: TGTGCCAGCACCGTGACAGGGGGCATCACTGAAGCTTTCTTT. As protein: CASTVTGGITEAFF. The V gene is TRBV27, the J gene TRBJ1-1; 10 bases line up with TRBD1. Germline trimming cut 7 bases from V and 4 bases from J; bases unmatched to any gene: 6. The CDR3 is 14 amino acids. Germline-derived CDR1 and CDR2 are MNHEY and SMNVEV (reference sequence).

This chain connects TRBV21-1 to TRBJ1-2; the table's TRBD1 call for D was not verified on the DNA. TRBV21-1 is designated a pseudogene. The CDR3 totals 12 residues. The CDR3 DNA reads TGTGCCAGCAGGACAGGGGCAGCTGGCTACACCTTC. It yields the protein CASRTGAAGYTF.

The CDR3 DNA follows: TGTGCCAGCAGTGGACAGGGCACTGAAGCTTTCTTT. Amino acids: CASSGQGTEAFF. The gene calls are TRBV2 and TRBJ1-1; 7 nucleotides match TRBD1. J gave up 4 bases and V 4 bases, and 0 bases lay outside the gene matches. CDR1 is SNHLY and CDR2 is FYNNEI in the germline V gene. The CDR3 is 12 amino acids. Full variable domain (remainder filled in from reference TRBV2 and TRBJ1-1): EPEVTQTPSHQVTQMGQEVILRCVPISNHLYFYWYRQILGQKVEFLVSFYNNEISEKSEIFDDQFSVERPDGSNFTLKIRSTKLEDSAMYFCASSGQGTEAFFGQGTRLTVV.

The CDR3 nucleotides are TGTGCCAGCAGCTTAAAGGGGCGGGGGACAGGGTTGCATCAGCCCCAGCATTTT. Its protein is CASSLKGRGTGLHQPQHF. The rearrangement uses TRBV7-3 and TRBJ1-5, with 9 nucleotides matching TRBD1. J was trimmed by 5 bases and V by 1 base; bases with no gene match: 12. From germline, CDR1 is SGHTA and CDR2 FQGTGA. This CDR3 is 18 amino acids long.

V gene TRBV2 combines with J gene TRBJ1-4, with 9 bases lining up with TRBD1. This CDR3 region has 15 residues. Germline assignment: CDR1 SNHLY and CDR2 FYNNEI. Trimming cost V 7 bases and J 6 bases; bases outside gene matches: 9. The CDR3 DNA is TGTGCCAGCAATCCGGGACAGGGTCGGGATGAAAAACTGTTTTTT. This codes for CASNPGQGRDEKLFF.

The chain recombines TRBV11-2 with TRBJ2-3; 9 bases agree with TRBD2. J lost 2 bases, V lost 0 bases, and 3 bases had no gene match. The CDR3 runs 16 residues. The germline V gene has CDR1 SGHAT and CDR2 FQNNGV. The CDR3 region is CASSLDGGGATDTQYF. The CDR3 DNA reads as TGTGCCAGCAGCTTAGACGGCGGGGGGGCCACAGATACGCAGTATTTT. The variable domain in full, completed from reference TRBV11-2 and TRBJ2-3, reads EAGVAQSPRYKIIEKRQSVAFWCNPISGHATLYWYQQILGQGPKLLIQFQNNGVVDDSQLPKDRFSAERLKGVDSTLKIQPAKLEDSAVYLCASSLDGGGATDTQYFGPGTRLTVL.

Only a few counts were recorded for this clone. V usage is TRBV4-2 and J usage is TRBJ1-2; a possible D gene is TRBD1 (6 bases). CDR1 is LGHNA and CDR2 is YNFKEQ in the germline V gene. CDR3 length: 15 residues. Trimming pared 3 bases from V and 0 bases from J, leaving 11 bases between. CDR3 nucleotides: TGTGCCAGCAGCCATCCTCGGACAGCTAACTATGGCTACACCTTC. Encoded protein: CASSHPRTANYGYTF.

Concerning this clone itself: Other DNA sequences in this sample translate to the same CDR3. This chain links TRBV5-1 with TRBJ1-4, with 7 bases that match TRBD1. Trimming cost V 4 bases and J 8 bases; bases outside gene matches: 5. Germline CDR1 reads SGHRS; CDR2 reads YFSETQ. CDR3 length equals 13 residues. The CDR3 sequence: CASSPGQREKLFF. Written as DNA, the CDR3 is TGCGCCAGCAGCCCGGGACAGAGAGAAAAACTGTTTTTT.

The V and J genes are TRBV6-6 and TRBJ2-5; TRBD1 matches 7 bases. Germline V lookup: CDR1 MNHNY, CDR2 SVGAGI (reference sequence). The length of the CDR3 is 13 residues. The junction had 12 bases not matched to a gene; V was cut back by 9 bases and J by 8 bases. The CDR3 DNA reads TGTGCCAGTACGACAGGGCTTGCGCGAACCCAGTACTTC. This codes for CASTTGLARTQYF.

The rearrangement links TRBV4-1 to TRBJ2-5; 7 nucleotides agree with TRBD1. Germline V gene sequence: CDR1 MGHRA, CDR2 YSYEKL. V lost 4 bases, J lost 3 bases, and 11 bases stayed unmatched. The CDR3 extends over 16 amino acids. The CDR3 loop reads CASSPMLTGSKETQYF. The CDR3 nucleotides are TGCGCCAGCAGCCCAATGCTGACAGGGAGTAAAGAGACCCAGTACTTC.

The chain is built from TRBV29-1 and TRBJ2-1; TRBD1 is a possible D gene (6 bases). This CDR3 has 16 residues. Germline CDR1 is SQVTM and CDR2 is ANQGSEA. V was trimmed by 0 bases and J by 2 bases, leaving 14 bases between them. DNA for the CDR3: TGCAGCGTTGAAGAAGCCCCAGGGGCCCCCTACAATGAGCAGTTCTTC. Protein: CSVEEAPGAPYNEQFF.

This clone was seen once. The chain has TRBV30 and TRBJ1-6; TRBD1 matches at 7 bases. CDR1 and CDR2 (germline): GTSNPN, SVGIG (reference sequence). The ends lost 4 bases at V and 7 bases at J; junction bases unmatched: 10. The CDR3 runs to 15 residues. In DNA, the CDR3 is TGTGCCTGGAAATCTCTGGGGACAGTCAATTCACCCCTCCACTTT. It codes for CAWKSLGTVNSPLHF.

CDR3 protein: CASSPDGGNQPQHF. The CDR3 DNA sequence: TGCGCCAGCAGCCCGGACGGGGGAAATCAGCCCCAGCATTTT. The gene calls are TRBV5-1 and TRBJ1-5, with D possibly matching TRBD1 (5 bases). CDR3 length: 14 amino acids. Trimming left V 4 bases short and J 4 bases short, with 12 bases between. CDR1 SGHRS and CDR2 YFSETQ come from the germline V gene.

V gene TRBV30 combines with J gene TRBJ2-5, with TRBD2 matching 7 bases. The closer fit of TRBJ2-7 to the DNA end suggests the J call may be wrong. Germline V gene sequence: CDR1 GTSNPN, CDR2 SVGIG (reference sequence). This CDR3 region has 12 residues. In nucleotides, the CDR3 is TGTGCCTGGGGTGGGGGGGACTACGAGCAGTACTTC. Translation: CAWGGGDYEQYF.

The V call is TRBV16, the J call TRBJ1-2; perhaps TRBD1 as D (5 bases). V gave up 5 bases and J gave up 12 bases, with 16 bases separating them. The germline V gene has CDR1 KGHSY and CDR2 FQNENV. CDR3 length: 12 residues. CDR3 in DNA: TGTGCCAGCAGCGCCTACGGGGGAAACCACACCTTC. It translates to CASSAYGGNHTF.

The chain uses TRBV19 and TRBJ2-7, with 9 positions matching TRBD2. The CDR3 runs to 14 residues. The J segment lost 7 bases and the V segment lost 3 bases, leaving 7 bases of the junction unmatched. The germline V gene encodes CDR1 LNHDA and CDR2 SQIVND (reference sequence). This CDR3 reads CASSIPAGGTEQYF. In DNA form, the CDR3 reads TGTGCCAGTAGTATTCCAGCGGGGGGAACAGAGCAGTACTTC.

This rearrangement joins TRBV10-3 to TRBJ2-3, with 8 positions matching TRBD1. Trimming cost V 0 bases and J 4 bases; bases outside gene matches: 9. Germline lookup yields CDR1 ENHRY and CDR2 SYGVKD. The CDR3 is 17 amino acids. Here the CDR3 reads CAISESSTGANADTQYF. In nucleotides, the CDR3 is TGTGCCATCAGTGAGTCCTCGACAGGGGCTAACGCAGATACGCAGTATTTT.